This is a list of T cell receptor beta chains from one sample in a study of shared clonotypes between healthy human individuals. Only in-frame clones appear in the TCRdb table, and some are missing; sequencing was by immunoSEQ multiplex PCR. This table holds more than 80,000 clones, under 70% found once. What was sequenced was memory CD8+ T cells sorted from blood. The receptors shown here come from a man aged 25 to 40 in good health. Each CDR3 is given without its conserved first and last residue. Each record gives: V gene, J gene, clone size, CDR3 protein. Some rows have no size entry. The others give once, few or many, or a class for an expanded clone.

v_gene: TRBV19
j_gene: TRBJ2-2
abundance: once
CDR3aa: ASSIIGAAGELF

v_gene: TRBV28
j_gene: TRBJ2-7
abundance: -
CDR3aa: ATKGGALYEQY

v_gene: TRBV7-2
j_gene: TRBJ1-4
abundance: -
CDR3aa: ASTNQQGAREKLF

v_gene: TRBV12-5
j_gene: TRBJ1-2
abundance: -
CDR3aa: ASGLFGTGRLGGYT

v_gene: TRBV6-5
j_gene: TRBJ2-4
abundance: -
CDR3aa: ASSTRIAKNIQY

v_gene: TRBV4-1
j_gene: TRBJ2-1
abundance: -
CDR3aa: ASSQDNAPRVERSYNEQF

v_gene: TRBV7-9
j_gene: TRBJ2-3
abundance: -
CDR3aa: ASSLTGLAGEDTQY

v_gene: TRBV29-1
j_gene: TRBJ2-6
abundance: once
CDR3aa: SVGDRGVRGANVLT

v_gene: TRBV6-5
j_gene: TRBJ2-2
abundance: -
CDR3aa: ASSYRVGERAGELF

v_gene: TRBV7-9
j_gene: TRBJ2-7
abundance: few
CDR3aa: ASSPSTGPHTYEQY

v_gene: TRBV27
j_gene: TRBJ2-3
abundance: few
CDR3aa: ASIPNRQVLSHTQY

v_gene: TRBV29-1
j_gene: TRBJ2-3
abundance: -
CDR3aa: SGLPSTDTQY

v_gene: TRBV4-1
j_gene: TRBJ1-1
abundance: once
CDR3aa: ASSQGGMPLYTEAF

v_gene: TRBV1
j_gene: TRBJ2-7
abundance: few
CDR3aa: TSSQDGLATYEQY

v_gene: TRBV18
j_gene: TRBJ2-6
abundance: many
CDR3aa: ASSPPLGQGANSGANVLT

v_gene: TRBV7-9
j_gene: TRBJ2-3
abundance: once
CDR3aa: ASNRLTDTQY

v_gene: TRBV6-1
j_gene: TRBJ2-7
abundance: many
CDR3aa: ASSESSYEQY

v_gene: TRBV19
j_gene: TRBJ2-1
abundance: few
CDR3aa: ASSIAGEQF

v_gene: TRBV7-8
j_gene: TRBJ2-2
abundance: -
CDR3aa: ASSLEPRGYTGELF

v_gene: TRBV13
j_gene: TRBJ1-1
abundance: -
CDR3aa: ASSLNTGNTEAF